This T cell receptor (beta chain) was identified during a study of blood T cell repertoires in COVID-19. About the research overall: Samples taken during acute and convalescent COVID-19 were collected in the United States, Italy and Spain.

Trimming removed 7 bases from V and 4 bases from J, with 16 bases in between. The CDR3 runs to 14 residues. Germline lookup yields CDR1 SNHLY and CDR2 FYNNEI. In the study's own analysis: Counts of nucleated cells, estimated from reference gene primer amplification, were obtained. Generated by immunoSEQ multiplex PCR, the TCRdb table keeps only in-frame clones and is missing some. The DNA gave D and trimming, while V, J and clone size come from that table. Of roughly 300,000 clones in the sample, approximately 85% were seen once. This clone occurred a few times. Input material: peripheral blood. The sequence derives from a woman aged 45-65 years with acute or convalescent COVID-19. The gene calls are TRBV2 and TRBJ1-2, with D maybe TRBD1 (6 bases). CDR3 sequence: CASTRTEASYGYTF. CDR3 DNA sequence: TGTGCCAGCACCCGGACAGAAGCTTCCTATGGCTACACCTTC. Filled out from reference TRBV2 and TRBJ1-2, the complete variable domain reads EPEVTQTPSHQVTQMGQEVILRCVPISNHLYFYWYRQILGQKVEFLVSFYNNEISEKSEIFDDQFSVERPDGSNFTLKIRSTKLEDSAMYFCASTRTEASYGYTFGSGTRLTVV.